This T cell receptor (beta chain) appears in the sequencing data of a study of T-cell reconstitution after alpha-beta-depleted transplantation in children. To note about this clonotype: What it binds is not known.

Regarding the study as a whole: Most T-cell counts and diversity one year after the transplant came from T cells that were newly produced. Expanded graft clones numbering several hundred reportedly gave rise to alpha-beta T cells about two months after transplant.

With V trimmed by 0 bases and J by 8 bases, 6 bases remained unmatched. The CDR3 has 15 amino acids. Germline CDR1 and CDR2: LGHNA and YSLEER. Library preparation (for TCRbeta) was performed with unique molecular identifiers. Each CDR3 protein is one row after TCRdb ran MiXCR on the PCR reads. The sample shows about a million distinct CDR3 sequences, 25% to 30% of them seen only once. The V call is TRBV4-3, the J call TRBJ1-4; 7 nucleotides match TRBD1. The sample here was PBMCs, mostly from graft donor cells, taken 360 days after TCRalphabeta/CD19-depleted stem cell transplant. The receptor was isolated from a boy younger than two who had a stem cell transplant for SCID, so the T cells may come from the graft donor. DNA for the CDR3: TGCGCCAGCAGCCAAGAGTCCGACAGGGTCGAAAAACTGTTTTTT. Protein product: CASSQESDRVEKLFF.